This entry lists 8 T cell receptor beta chains sequenced from one sample in a study of cytomegalovirus exposure and HLA in healthy donors. Vbeta (60) and Jbeta (13) primers were used in the PCR. Method: immunoSEQ multiplex PCR; TCRdb's copy keeps in-frame clones and lacks some. The sample has some 91,000 clones, 65% to 85% seen once. Sequencing used PBMCs. The origin of the receptors is a man aged 40-55 years in good health and CMV-seronegative.

V and J are TRBV5-1 and TRBJ1-2; D gene uncertain. Trimming removed 4 bases at V and 8 bases at J, with 15 bases between. CDR1 SGHRS and CDR2 YFSETQ come from the germline V gene. The CDR3 totals 13 residues. The CDR3 DNA is TGCGCCAGCAGCCCCGGAGGCGACTCGGGCTACACCTTC. Translation gives CASSPGGDSGYTF.

The V gene is TRBV18, the J gene TRBJ2-1, with 9 bases lining up with TRBD1. The CDR3 contains 13 residues. The germline CDR1 and CDR2 sequences are KGHSH and LQKENI. Trimming removed 3 bases from V and 11 bases from J; junction bases left unmatched: 5. The CDR3 spells CASSPPGTGKQFF. CDR3 DNA: TGTGCCAGCTCACCTCCCGGGACAGGGAAGCAGTTCTTC.

The chain uses TRBV5-4 and TRBJ2-3; D perhaps matches TRBD1 (5 bases). The CDR3 consists of 15 residues. Trimming shortened V by 1 base and J by 3 bases, and 12 bases separated the two germline ends. Germline V gene sequence: CDR1 SGHNT, CDR2 YYREEE (reference sequence). The CDR3, as DNA: TGTGCCAGCAGCTTGTCTCAGGGAACTACAGATACGCAGTATTTT. Translated: CASSLSQGTTDTQYF.

The table lists this clone with a count of one. This same CDR3 is encoded by further DNA sequences in the sample. The chain couples TRBV6-1 to TRBJ1-6, with 12 bases matching TRBD1. The germline V gene has CDR1 MNHNS and CDR2 SASEGT. This CDR3 spans 14 amino acids. J was trimmed by 13 bases and V by 8 bases; bases with no gene match: 9. The CDR3 DNA follows: TGTGCCAGCCTCCGGGACAGGGGGCAATCGCCCCTCCACTTT. Translating gives CASLRDRGQSPLHF.

V is TRBV2 and J is TRBJ2-2; 7 bases map to TRBD1. CDR1 is SNHLY and CDR2 is FYNNEI in the germline V gene. With V trimmed by 6 bases and J by 0 bases, 4 bases remained unmatched. This CDR3 is 15 amino acids long. The CDR3 region has the DNA TGTGCCAGCAGGGACAGGCAACCGAACACCGGGGAGCTGTTTTTT. Translating gives CASRDRQPNTGELFF. The full variable domain, its missing parts supplied by reference TRBV2 and TRBJ2-2, is EPEVTQTPSHQVTQMGQEVILRCVPISNHLYFYWYRQILGQKVEFLVSFYNNEISEKSEIFDDQFSVERPDGSNFTLKIRSTKLEDSAMYFCASRDRQPNTGELFFGEGSRLTVL.

This clone appeared a few times. This chain uses TRBV5-1 with TRBJ2-5, with D tentatively TRBD1 (5 bases). V was shortened by 1 base and J by 5 bases, with 9 bases between the two germline ends. The germline V gene has CDR1 SGHRS and CDR2 YFSETQ. CDR3 length equals 13 residues. DNA for the CDR3: TGCGCCAGCAGCTTGCAGGGTTGGGAGACCCAGTACTTC. This sequence encodes CASSLQGWETQYF. The full variable domain, with the rest looked up from reference TRBV5-1 and TRBJ2-5, is KAGVTQTPRYLIKTRGQQVTLSCSPISGHRSVSWYQQTPGQGLQFLFEYFSETQRNKGNFPGRFSGRQFSNSRSEMNVSTLELGDSALYLCASSLQGWETQYFGPGTRLLVL.

This clone was seen only once. The chain has TRBV6-4 and TRBJ2-3; the match to TRBD2 covers 7 bases. The CDR3 is 15 residues long. V lost 4 bases and J lost 1; bases outside the gene matches: 5. Germline V gene sequence: CDR1 MRHNA, CDR2 SNTAGT. CDR3 loop: CASSGERGGTDTQYF. The CDR3 bases are TGTGCCAGCAGTGGGGAGCGGGGAGGCACAGATACGCAGTATTTT.

This clone turned up a few times. V and J are TRBV6-1 and TRBJ2-7; D possibly corresponds to TRBD1 (6 bases). Trimming took off 4 bases at V and 3 bases at J, with 10 bases between the two ends. Germline V gene lookup returns CDR1 MNHNS and CDR2 SASEGT. The CDR3 contains 13 residues. The CDR3 nucleotides read TGTGCCAGCAGTGCACTCAGGGGCTACGAGCAGTACTTC. It translates to CASSALRGYEQYF.